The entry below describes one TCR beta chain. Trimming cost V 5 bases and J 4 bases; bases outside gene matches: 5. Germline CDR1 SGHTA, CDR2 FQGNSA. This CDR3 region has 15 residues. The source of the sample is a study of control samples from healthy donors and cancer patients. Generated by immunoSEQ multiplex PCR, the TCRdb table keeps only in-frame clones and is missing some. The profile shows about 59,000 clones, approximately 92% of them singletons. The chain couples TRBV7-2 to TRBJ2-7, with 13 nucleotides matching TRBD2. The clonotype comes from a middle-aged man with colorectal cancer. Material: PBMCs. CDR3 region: CASSRTGLAGYEQYF. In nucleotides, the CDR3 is TGTGCCAGCAGCCGGACGGGACTAGCGGGATACGAGCAGTACTTC.